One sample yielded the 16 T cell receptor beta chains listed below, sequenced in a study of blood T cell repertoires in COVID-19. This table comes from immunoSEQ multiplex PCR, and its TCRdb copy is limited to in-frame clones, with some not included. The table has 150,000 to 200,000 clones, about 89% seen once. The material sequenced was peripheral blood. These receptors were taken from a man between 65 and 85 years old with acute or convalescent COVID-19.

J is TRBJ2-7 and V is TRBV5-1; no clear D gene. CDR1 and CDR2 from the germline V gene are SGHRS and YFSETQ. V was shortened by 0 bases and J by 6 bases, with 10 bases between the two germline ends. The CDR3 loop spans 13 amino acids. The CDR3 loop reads CASSLDATGEQYF. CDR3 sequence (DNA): TGCGCCAGCAGCTTGGACGCTACGGGCGAGCAGTACTTC.

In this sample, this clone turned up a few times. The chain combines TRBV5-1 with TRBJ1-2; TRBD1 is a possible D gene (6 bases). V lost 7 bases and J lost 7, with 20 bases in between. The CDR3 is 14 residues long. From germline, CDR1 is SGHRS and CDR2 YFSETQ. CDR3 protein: CASALTGPTPGYTF. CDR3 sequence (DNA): TGCGCCAGCGCCTTGACAGGCCCTACCCCTGGCTACACCTTC.

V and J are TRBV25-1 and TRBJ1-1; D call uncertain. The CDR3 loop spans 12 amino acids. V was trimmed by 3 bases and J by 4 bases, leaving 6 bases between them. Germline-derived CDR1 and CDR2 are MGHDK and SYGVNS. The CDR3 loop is CASSDAGTEAFF. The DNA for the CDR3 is TGTGCCAGCAGTGACGCGGGCACTGAAGCTTTCTTT.

The CDR3 reads CASSLAVTLTKNIQYF. The CDR3 coding sequence is TGTGCCAGCAGCTTGGCTGTAACCCTAACCAAAAACATTCAGTACTTC. The chain joins TRBV5-6 to TRBJ2-4; D call uncertain. V dropped 0 bases and J dropped 2 bases, with 12 bases sitting between them. In germline, CDR1 is SGHDT, CDR2 YYEEEE. The CDR3 is 16 residues long.

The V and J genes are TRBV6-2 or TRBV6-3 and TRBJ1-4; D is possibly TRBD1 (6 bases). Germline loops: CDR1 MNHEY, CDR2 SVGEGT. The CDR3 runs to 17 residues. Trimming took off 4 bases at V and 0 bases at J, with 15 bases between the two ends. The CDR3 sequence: CASSSRTAPATNEKLFF. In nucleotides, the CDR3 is TGTGCCAGCAGTTCCCGGACAGCCCCTGCAACTAATGAAAAACTGTTTTTT.

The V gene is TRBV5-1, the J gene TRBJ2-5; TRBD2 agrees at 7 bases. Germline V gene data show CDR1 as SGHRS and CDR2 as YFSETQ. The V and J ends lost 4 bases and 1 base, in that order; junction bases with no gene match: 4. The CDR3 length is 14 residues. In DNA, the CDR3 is TGCGCCAGCAGCCCCGGGACTACCCAAGAGACCCAGTACTTC. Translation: CASSPGTTQETQYF.

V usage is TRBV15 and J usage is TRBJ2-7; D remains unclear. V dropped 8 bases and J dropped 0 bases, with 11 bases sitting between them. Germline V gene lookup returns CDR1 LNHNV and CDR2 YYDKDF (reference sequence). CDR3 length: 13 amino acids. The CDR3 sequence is CATLSSSSYEQYF. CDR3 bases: TGTGCCACCCTTTCTTCGAGCTCCTACGAGCAGTACTTC.

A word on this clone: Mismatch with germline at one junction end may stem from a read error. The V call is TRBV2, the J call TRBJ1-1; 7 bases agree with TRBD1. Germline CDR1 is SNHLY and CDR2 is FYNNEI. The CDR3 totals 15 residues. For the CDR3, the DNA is TGTGCCAGCAGCGAAGGGGGCAGGAGAGACACTGAAGCTTTCTTT. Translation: CASSEGGRRDTEAFF.

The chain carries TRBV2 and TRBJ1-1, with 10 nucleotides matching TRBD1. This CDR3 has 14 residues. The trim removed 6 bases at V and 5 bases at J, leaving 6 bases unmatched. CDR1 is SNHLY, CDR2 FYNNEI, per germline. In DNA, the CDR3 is TGTGCCAGCAGGAGGGACAGGGGAGGGACTGAAGCTTTCTTT. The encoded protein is CASRRDRGGTEAFF.

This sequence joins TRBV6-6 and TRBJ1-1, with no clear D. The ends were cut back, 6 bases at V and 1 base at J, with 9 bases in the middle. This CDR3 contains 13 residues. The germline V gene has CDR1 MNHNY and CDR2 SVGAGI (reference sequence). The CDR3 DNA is TGTGCCAGCAGGGCTCAGGAGAACACTGAAGCTTTCTTT. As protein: CASRAQENTEAFF.

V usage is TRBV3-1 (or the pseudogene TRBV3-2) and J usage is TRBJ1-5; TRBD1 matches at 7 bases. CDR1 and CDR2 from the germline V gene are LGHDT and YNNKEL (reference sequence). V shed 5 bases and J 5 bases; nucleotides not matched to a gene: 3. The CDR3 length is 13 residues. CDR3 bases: TGTGCCAGCAGCTACGACAGGGATCAGCCCCAGCATTTT. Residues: CASSYDRDQPQHF.

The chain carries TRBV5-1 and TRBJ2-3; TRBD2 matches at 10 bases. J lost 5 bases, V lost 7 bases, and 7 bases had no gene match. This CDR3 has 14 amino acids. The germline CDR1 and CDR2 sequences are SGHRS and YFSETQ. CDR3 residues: CASASGGAGDTQYF. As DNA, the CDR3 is TGCGCCAGCGCAAGCGGGGGGGCCGGAGATACGCAGTATTTT. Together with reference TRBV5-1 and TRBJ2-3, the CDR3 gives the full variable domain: KAGVTQTPRYLIKTRGQQVTLSCSPISGHRSVSWYQQTPGQGLQFLFEYFSETQRNKGNFPGRFSGRQFSNSRSEMNVSTLELGDSALYLCASASGGAGDTQYFGPGTRLTVL.

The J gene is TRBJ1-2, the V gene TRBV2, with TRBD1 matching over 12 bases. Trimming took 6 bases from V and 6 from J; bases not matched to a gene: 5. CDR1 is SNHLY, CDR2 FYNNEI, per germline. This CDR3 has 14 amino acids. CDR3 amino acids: CASSRDRGRNGYTF. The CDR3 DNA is TGTGCCAGCAGCCGGGACAGGGGGCGAAATGGCTACACCTTC.

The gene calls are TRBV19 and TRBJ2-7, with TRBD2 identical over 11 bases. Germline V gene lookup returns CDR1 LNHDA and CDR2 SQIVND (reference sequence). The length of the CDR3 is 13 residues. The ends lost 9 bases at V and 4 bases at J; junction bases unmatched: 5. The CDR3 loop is CARLAGEIYEQYF. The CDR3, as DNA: TGTGCCAGACTAGCGGGAGAGATATACGAGCAGTACTTC.

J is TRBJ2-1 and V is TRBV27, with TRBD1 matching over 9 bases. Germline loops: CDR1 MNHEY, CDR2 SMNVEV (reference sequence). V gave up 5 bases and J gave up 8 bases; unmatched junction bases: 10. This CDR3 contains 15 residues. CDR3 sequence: CASSRTGGVHHEQFF. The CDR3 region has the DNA TGTGCCAGCAGTAGAACAGGGGGCGTCCACCATGAGCAGTTCTTC.

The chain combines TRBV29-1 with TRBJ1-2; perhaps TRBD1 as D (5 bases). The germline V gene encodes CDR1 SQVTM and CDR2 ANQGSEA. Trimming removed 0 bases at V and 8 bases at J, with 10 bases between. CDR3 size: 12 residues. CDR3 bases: TGCAGCGTTGAAGATCAGGGTTCCGGCTACACCTTC. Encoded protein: CSVEDQGSGYTF. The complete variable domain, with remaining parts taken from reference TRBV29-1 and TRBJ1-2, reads SAVISQKPSRDICQRGTSLTIQCQVDSQVTMMFWYRQQPGQSLTLIATANQGSEATYESGFVIDKFPISRPNLTFSTLTVSNMSPEDSSIYLCSVEDQGSGYTFGSGTRLTVV.